The 20 T cell receptor beta chains below were found in one sample sequenced in a study of blood T cell repertoires in COVID-19. TCRdb's table, derived via immunoSEQ multiplex PCR, lists solely in-frame clones and lacks some. The sample comprises approximately 150,000 clones, approximately 87% of which are singletons, and less than 45% rests with the top ten. Material: peripheral blood. These receptors were taken from a man aged 50 or older who had recovered from COVID-19.

The chain recombines TRBV9 with TRBJ2-3, with 8 bases aligning to TRBD2. The germline V gene encodes CDR1 SGDLS and CDR2 YYNGEE. The V and J ends lost 0 bases and 1 base, in that order; junction bases with no gene match: 4. The CDR3 is made up of 16 amino acids. CDR3: CASSVGAGAGTDTQYF. The CDR3 region has the DNA TGTGCCAGCAGCGTAGGAGCGGGGGCCGGCACAGATACGCAGTATTTT. Looking up the rest from reference TRBV9 and TRBJ2-3 gives the full variable domain: DSGVTQTPKHLITATGQRVTLRCSPRSGDLSVYWYQQSLDQGLQFLIQYYNGEERAKGNILERFSAQQFPDLHSELNLSSLELGDSALYFCASSVGAGAGTDTQYFGPGTRLTVL.

The table lists this clone with a count of one. CDR3 protein: CASSLEDRGLYGYTF. The CDR3 DNA sequence: TGCGCCAGCAGCCTAGAGGACAGGGGACTCTATGGCTACACCTTC. The V and J genes are TRBV4-1 and TRBJ1-2; 9 bases line up with TRBD1. Germline V gene sequence: CDR1 MGHRA, CDR2 YSYEKL. The V gene end was trimmed by 4 bases and the J gene end by 4 bases; junction bases not matched to a gene: 7. This CDR3 is built from 15 residues.

The chain couples TRBV3-1 (or the pseudogene TRBV3-2) to TRBJ2-5; D may be TRBD2 (5 bases). Germline CDR1 reads LGHDT; CDR2 reads YNNKEL (reference sequence). The CDR3 loop spans 19 amino acids. V dropped 0 bases and J dropped 5 bases, with 25 bases sitting between them. The CDR3 bases are TGTGCCAGCAGCCAAGATCGCTGGGCGGCGTCGGGGTCGGAGGAGACCCAGTACTTC. Amino acids: CASSQDRWAASGSEETQYF.

The V gene is TRBV7-8, the J gene TRBJ2-3; 7 nucleotides line up with TRBD2. V gave up 3 bases and J gave up 1 base; unmatched junction bases: 7. The CDR3 spans 16 residues. CDR1 and CDR2 from the germline V gene are SGHVS and FQNEAQ. CDR3 sequence: CASSLGGRLGTDTQYF. The CDR3 coding sequence is TGTGCCAGCAGCTTGGGGGGGAGACTAGGCACAGATACGCAGTATTTT.

The CDR3 loop is CASSEGSSTDTQYF. The CDR3 DNA reads TGTGCCAGCAGTGAAGGTTCATCCACAGATACGCAGTATTTT. This chain uses TRBV6-1 with TRBJ2-3; D is uncertain. The V and J ends lost 1 base and 2 bases respectively, with 7 bases between them. This CDR3 spans 14 amino acids. CDR1 is MNHNS, CDR2 SASEGT, per germline.

The chain recombines TRBV2 with TRBJ2-2, with 7 bases lining up with TRBD2. The V and J ends lost 5 bases and 0 bases, in that order; junction bases with no gene match: 9. In germline, CDR1 is SNHLY, CDR2 FYNNEI. The CDR3 loop spans 17 amino acids. The CDR3, as DNA: TGTGCCAGCAGTATTTCTCAAGCGGGGCCGAACACCGGGGAGCTGTTTTTT. This sequence encodes CASSISQAGPNTGELFF.

The rearrangement links TRBV7-8 to TRBJ2-5; TRBD2 matches at 10 bases. The CDR3 runs 15 residues. V was pared by 1 base and J by 4 bases, with 3 bases of the junction left unmatched. CDR1 and CDR2 (germline): SGHVS, FQNEAQ. The CDR3 sequence is CASSLGLAGVETQYF. The DNA for the CDR3 is TGTGCCAGCAGCTTAGGTCTAGCGGGGGTAGAGACCCAGTACTTC.

The rearrangement links TRBV10-1 to TRBJ2-1; TRBD1 matches at 8 bases. Germline-derived CDR1 and CDR2 are WNHNN and SYGVQD (reference sequence). V was pared by 6 bases and J by 0 bases, with 4 bases of the junction left unmatched. CDR3 size: 15 residues. For the CDR3, the DNA is TGCGCCAGCAGCCCCGGACAGGGCTCCTACAATGAGCAGTTCTTC. Residues: CASSPGQGSYNEQFF.

This chain's CDR3 is CASNRGGGDQPQHF. The CDR3 DNA is TGTGCCAGTAATAGGGGCGGTGGGGATCAGCCCCAGCATTTT. V and J are TRBV19 and TRBJ1-5, with D possibly being TRBD1 (5 bases). CDR3 length equals 14 residues. Between the trimmed V and J ends, which lost 7 bases and 5 bases, there was a span of 15 bases. Germline V lookup: CDR1 LNHDA, CDR2 SQIVND (reference sequence). Full variable domain (missing parts from reference TRBV19 and TRBJ1-5): DGGITQSPKYLFRKEGQNVTLSCEQNLNHDAMYWYRQDPGQGLRLIYYSQIVNDFQKGDIAEGYSVSREKKESFPLTVTSAQKNPTAFYLCASNRGGGDQPQHFGDGTRLSIL.

This rearrangement joins TRBV2 to TRBJ1-4, with D possibly matching TRBD1 (5 bases). The germline V gene encodes CDR1 SNHLY and CDR2 FYNNEI. V was pared by 5 bases and J by 3 bases, with 10 bases between. CDR3 length equals 14 residues. This CDR3 is CASSSTRANEKLFF. In DNA form, the CDR3 reads TGTGCCAGCAGTTCAACCAGGGCTAATGAAAAACTGTTTTTT.

The V gene is TRBV27, the J gene TRBJ2-7, with D unclear. Trimming left V 4 bases short and J 3 bases short, with 13 bases between. The CDR3 has 14 amino acids. Germline CDR1 reads MNHEY; CDR2 reads SMNVEV (reference sequence). The CDR3 coding sequence is TGTGCCAGCAGTTCGGCGACTGGTCTCTACGAGCAGTACTTC. This codes for CASSSATGLYEQYF.

The genes are TRBV9 and TRBJ1-2; TRBD1 aligns across 8 bases. Germline values: CDR1 SGDLS, CDR2 YYNGEE. The ends lost 0 bases at V and 4 bases at J; junction bases unmatched: 2. The CDR3 loop spans 14 amino acids. CDR3 DNA: TGTGCCAGCAGCGTAGAGGACAGGGCCTATGGCTACACCTTC. Residues: CASSVEDRAYGYTF. The full variable domain, in which reference TRBV9 and TRBJ1-2 provide the parts outside the CDR3, is DSGVTQTPKHLITATGQRVTLRCSPRSGDLSVYWYQQSLDQGLQFLIQYYNGEERAKGNILERFSAQQFPDLHSELNLSSLELGDSALYFCASSVEDRAYGYTFGSGTRLTVV.

This chain connects TRBV30 to TRBJ1-2, with 7 bases that match TRBD1. Germline V gene sequence: CDR1 GTSNPN, CDR2 SVGIG (reference sequence). The CDR3 is made up of 15 amino acids. The V gene end was trimmed by 5 bases and the J gene end by 0 bases; junction bases not matched to a gene: 9. CDR3 DNA: TGTGCCTGGGGGAGGGGGCAGAACGCTAACTATGGCTACACCTTC. This codes for CAWGRGQNANYGYTF.

This CDR3 is CASSPLARAGELFF. The CDR3 DNA is TGTGCCAGCAGCCCTCTCGCACGGGCCGGGGAGCTGTTTTTT. V usage is TRBV5-8 and J usage is TRBJ2-2; no definite D call. V lost 4 bases to trimming and J lost 6 bases, with 13 bases between them. Per the germline V gene, CDR1 is SGHTS and CDR2 is YDEGEE. The CDR3 is made up of 14 amino acids.

This clone was seen only a few times. The J gene is TRBJ2-7, the V gene TRBV6-5; 7 nucleotides agree with TRBD1. CDR1 is MNHEY and CDR2 is SVGAGI in the germline V gene. This CDR3 comprises 11 residues. The V gene end was trimmed by 6 bases and the J gene end by 5 bases; junction bases not matched to a gene: 1. Written as DNA, the CDR3 is TGTGCCAGCAGAACAGGGGACGAGCAGTACTTC. Translation gives CASRTGDEQYF.

This clone has just one count. The chain carries TRBV15 and TRBJ2-2; 9 nucleotides agree with TRBD1. This CDR3 contains 16 residues. V gave up 4 bases and J gave up 3 bases; unmatched junction bases: 6. Looked up from germline, CDR1 is LNHNV and CDR2 is YYDKDF (reference sequence). The CDR3 loop reads CATSTDRGSDTGELFF. The CDR3, as DNA: TGTGCCACCAGCACCGACAGGGGGTCGGACACCGGGGAGCTGTTTTTT.

The chain uses TRBV6-5 and TRBJ1-2, with D possibly being TRBD1 (6 bases). The CDR3 is 13 amino acids. From germline, CDR1 is MNHEY and CDR2 SVGAGI. V gave up 6 bases and J gave up 8 bases, with 16 bases separating them. This CDR3 reads CASSQQGHGGYTF. The CDR3 DNA reads TGTGCCAGCAGCCAACAGGGTCATGGAGGCTACACCTTC.

This clone has a handful of counts. V and J are TRBV3-1 (or the pseudogene TRBV3-2) and TRBJ1-5; no clear D gene. The germline V and J ends were trimmed by 3 bases and 5 bases, with 8 bases remaining between them. Germline CDR1 and CDR2: LGHDT and YNNKEL (reference sequence). This CDR3 contains 13 residues. The CDR3 DNA reads TGTGCCAGCAGCCACCTTTCCGATCAGCCCCAGCATTTT. This codes for CASSHLSDQPQHF.

V gene TRBV3-1 (or the pseudogene TRBV3-2) combines with J gene TRBJ1-5; D remains unclear. The CDR3 runs 13 residues. Trimming cost V 1 base and J 9 bases, with 10 bases left between them. CDR1 and CDR2 (germline): LGHDT, YNNKEL (reference sequence). CDR3 sequence reads: CASSQGSPRPQHF. CDR3 DNA sequence: TGTGCCAGCAGCCAAGGTAGCCCGCGGCCCCAGCATTTT.

This clone was seen a few times. V and J are TRBV5-3 and TRBJ2-7; 8 bases are a match to TRBD1. TRBV5-3 is marked as an open reading frame, function uncertain. V shed 4 bases and J 5 bases; nucleotides not matched to a gene: 2. The CDR3 runs 12 residues. CDR3 nucleotides: TGTGCCAGAAGCAAGGGACAGGACGAGCAGTACTTC. Protein sequence: CARSKGQDEQYF.